This T cell receptor beta chain comes out of a study of T cell changes during pregnancy in multiple sclerosis. With 3 bases clipped from V and 4 bases from J, the junction kept 4 bases outside the gene matches. CDR3 size: 17 residues. CDR1 and CDR2 from the germline V gene are MGHRA and YSYEKL. The method was immunoSEQ multiplex PCR; TCRdb's version includes in-frame clones alone and lacks a portion of them. The sample gives about 100,000 clones, more than 80% of which show up once; approximately 1.2% is in the top ten. The chain recombines TRBV4-1 with TRBJ2-1; 15 bases match TRBD2. The clonotype was recovered from a female donor with multiple sclerosis, enrolled in a pregnancy study. The sample here was peripheral blood, taken in the second trimester of pregnancy. The CDR3 is CASSHLGTSGGYNEQFF. CDR3 bases: TGCGCCAGCAGCCACCTTGGGACTAGCGGGGGGTACAATGAGCAGTTCTTC.